A single sample is the source of the 10 T cell receptor beta chains below, sequenced in a study of blood T cell repertoires in COVID-19. TCRdb's table, derived via immunoSEQ multiplex PCR, lists solely in-frame clones and lacks some. The sample includes 450,000 to 600,000 clones, roughly 87% of them seen just once. Sequencing input: PBMCs or T cells enriched from blood (not recorded which). The receptors here all came from a woman aged 18-29 years who had recovered from COVID-19.

The chain links TRBV7-2 to TRBJ1-4, with D perhaps matching TRBD1 (5 bases). The CDR3 covers 15 residues. Germline V CDR1 and CDR2: SGHTA, FQGNSA. Trimming cost V 2 bases and J 8 bases, with 15 bases left between them. The CDR3 bases are TGTGCCAGCAGCTTATGGGGCGAGAGAGAGGAAAAACTGTTTTTT. Translating it yields CASSLWGEREEKLFF.

The genes are TRBV5-1 and TRBJ1-2; TRBD1 agrees at 9 bases. CDR3 length: 17 residues. V lost 4 bases and J lost 3; bases outside the gene matches: 13. Per germline, CDR1 SGHRS and CDR2 YFSETQ. As DNA, the CDR3 is TGCGCCAGCAGCCCAACAGGTTTACAGGGGGCTTACTATGGCTACACCTTC. The encoded protein is CASSPTGLQGAYYGYTF.

This clone was observed once. The chain uses TRBV29-1 and TRBJ1-6, with 10 bases aligning to TRBD1. This CDR3 comprises 14 residues. CDR1 is SQVTM, CDR2 ANQGSEA, per germline. Unmatched junction bases numbered 8, after V lost 7 bases and J lost 8 bases. In DNA form, the CDR3 reads TGCAGCGCTCAGACAGGGGGCACGGATTCACCCCTCCACTTT. Translation gives CSAQTGGTDSPLHF.

The chain combines TRBV25-1 with TRBJ2-7, with TRBD1 identical over 9 bases. Germline CDR1 and CDR2: MGHDK and SYGVNS. After removal of 1 base from V and 2 bases from J, the junction contained 3 bases not matched to a gene. There are 15 residues in the CDR3. Here the CDR3 reads CASSESQGAAYEQYF. Written as DNA, the CDR3 is TGTGCCAGCAGTGAATCACAGGGGGCCGCCTACGAGCAGTACTTC.

The chain is built from TRBV7-7 and TRBJ2-5; D is possibly TRBD2 (5 bases). With 5 bases removed from V and 4 bases from J, the gap between germline ends came to 17 bases. The CDR3 has 15 residues. From germline, CDR1 is SSHAT and CDR2 FNYEAQ (reference sequence). CDR3 in DNA: TGTGCCAGCAGCCCCAGTTTTAGTCGGGGAGAGACCCAGTACTTC. Protein sequence: CASSPSFSRGETQYF.

The V and J genes are TRBV7-2 and TRBJ1-3; TRBD1 matches at 10 bases. Germline trimming cut 5 bases from V and 4 bases from J; bases unmatched to any gene: 5. This CDR3 spans 15 amino acids. Germline V lookup: CDR1 SGHTA, CDR2 FQGNSA. For the CDR3, the DNA is TGTGCCAGCAGCCGCCGACAGGGGGCGGGAAACACCATATATTTT. Its translation: CASSRRQGAGNTIYF. Combining the CDR3 with reference TRBV7-2 and TRBJ1-3 gives the whole variable domain GAGVSQSPSNKVTEKGKDVELRCDPISGHTALYWYRQSLGQGLEFLIYFQGNSAPDKSGLPSDRFSAERTGGSVSTLTIQRTQQEDSAVYLCASSRRQGAGNTIYFGEGSWLTVV.

The chain joins TRBV20-1 to TRBJ1-2; a possible D gene is TRBD1 (5 bases). CDR3 length: 13 amino acids. V was pared by 4 bases and J by 1 base, with 10 bases between. Germline CDR1 DFQATT, CDR2 SNEGSKA (reference sequence). Here the CDR3 reads CSAIETDNYGYTF. The CDR3 bases are TGCAGTGCTATTGAGACAGATAACTATGGCTACACCTTC.

The chain is built from TRBV12-5 and TRBJ2-7, with 7 bases lining up with TRBD2. The length of the CDR3 is 17 residues. Germline CDR1 LGHNT, CDR2 FRNRAP. Unmatched junction bases numbered 14, after V lost 4 bases and J lost 2 bases. The CDR3, as DNA: TGTGCTAGTGGTTATCTTGGGGGGGTCGGGTTCCCCTACGAGCAGTACTTC. Its translation: CASGYLGGVGFPYEQYF.

V and J are TRBV29-1 and TRBJ2-7; 12 bases map to TRBD1. CDR1 and CDR2 (germline): SQVTM, ANQGSEA. The CDR3 extends over 13 amino acids. The ends lost 6 bases at V and 4 bases at J; junction bases unmatched: 4. This chain's CDR3 is CSVGGQGAYEQYF. The CDR3 nucleotides read TGCAGCGTGGGGGGACAGGGGGCGTACGAGCAGTACTTC.

The chain has TRBV11-2 and TRBJ1-2; TRBD1 is a possible D gene (6 bases). This CDR3 has 15 amino acids. From germline, CDR1 is SGHAT and CDR2 FQNNGV. V was shortened by 0 bases and J by 8 bases, with 16 bases between the two germline ends. The CDR3 reads CASSLDPGAIDGYTF. In DNA, the CDR3 is TGTGCCAGCAGCTTAGACCCAGGGGCAATAGACGGCTACACCTTC.